This TCR beta chain was identified during a study of T cells in Graves' hyperthyroidism and ophthalmopathy. Study findings and constraints: From stable hyperthyroidism, ophthalmopathy was separated by a 13 V-J model.

RNA transcripts yielded amplified TCR beta CDR3 regions. Initially, a first-round RT-PCR of the TCR CDR3 employed the HTBI primer set. One entry per CDR3 protein, called by TCRdb with MiXCR from the multiplex PCR reads. The sample has approximately 590,000 distinct CDR3 sequences, around 16% seen once. This clonotype was recorded at least ten times. Its matching antigen is unknown. Patients aged 18 to 65 had newly diagnosed hyperthyroidism that had lasted under 2 months. Every diagnosis used clinical symptoms, serum thyroxine and TRAb, thyroid ultrasound and orbital computed tomography. V was cut by 0 bases and J by 4 bases, with 13 bases left in between. The CDR3 has 15 amino acids. Germline V lookup: CDR1 DFQATT, CDR2 SNEGSKA (reference sequence).

The sequence was collected from a woman in her twenties or thirties with Graves' hyperthyroidism. The sequenced sample was blood. The V gene is TRBV20-1, the J gene TRBJ2-1, with D possibly being TRBD2 (5 bases). CDR3 sequence: CSARDYGGPYNEQFF. The CDR3 bases are TGCAGTGCTAGAGATTACGGAGGACCATACAATGAGCAGTTCTTC.